The sequence of this T cell receptor (beta chain) was determined in a study of CD8+ T cells in alopecia areata. Alopecia areata patients provided lesional scalp punch biopsies and peripheral blood. Sorted populations comprised CD4+ and CD8+ T cells obtained from PBMCs. Once RNA had been extracted, it was reverse transcribed into cDNA to act as the sequencing template. Sequencing used immunoSEQ multiplex PCR; TCRdb keeps in-frame clones, though not all of them. The repertoire includes 120,000 or so clones, around 45% of them detected once, and about 11% sits in the top ten. Comment on this clone: What it binds is unknown.

The V segment lost 11 bases and the J segment 2 bases; nucleotides outside the gene matches: 8. CDR1 and CDR2 from the germline V gene are SEHNR and FQNEAQ (reference sequence). The CDR3 covers 14 residues. The study, taken as a whole, reports: In lesional scalp, particularly from alopecia totalis/universalis, clonality was higher than in normal scalp. Among patients, TCR sharing was less clear than in mice, a difference possibly due in part to HLA diversity in the patient population.

The chain joins TRBV7-9 to TRBJ2-1; 8 bases match TRBD1. Specimen: NKG2D-low CD8+ T cells sorted from blood. The clonotype originates from a human donor with alopecia areata. The CDR3 DNA follows: TGTGCCGTTACACAGGGGGACCCCTACAATGAGCAGTTCTTC. Its translation is CAVTQGDPYNEQFF.